A selection of T cell receptor beta chains follows, all from one sample in a study of neurological immune-mediated disorders. TCRdb re-derived calls from the 5' RACE reads in MiXCR, one entry per CDR3 protein. The repertoire has approximately 74,000 distinct CDR3 sequences, around 5.2% of them found once; the top ten carry just under 7.5%. Source material: PBMCs. The receptors shown here come from a man between 18 and 29 years old with multiple sclerosis. CDR3s include the opening cysteine and the closing phenylalanine or tryptophan. D genes are given only for firm matches. Clone size is stated in some rows and not others, as once, few, many or a class when expanded.

>many|.|TRBJ2-7|TRBV29-1
TGCAGCGTTGTACTTTACTCCTACGAGCAGTACTTC
CSVVLYSYEQYF
>many|TRBD2|TRBJ2-1|TRBV20-1
TGCAGTGCTAGAGATCGGAAGCGGGGGGCCCACAATGAGCAGTTCTTC
CSARDRKRGAHNEQFF
>many|.|TRBJ1-5|TRBV20-1
TGCAGTGCTAGAGCCGGGGGGGGTCACCAGCCCCAGCATTTT
CSARAGGGHQPQHF
>many|.|TRBJ2-3|TRBV20-1
TGCAGTGCTAGGGGAGACAGGATTCCAGATACGCAGTATTTT
CSARGDRIPDTQYF
>many|TRBD1|TRBJ2-3|TRBV5-6
TGTGCCAGCAGCTTGGACCCAGGGGGTAATACGCAGTATTTT
CASSLDPGGNTQYF
>many|TRBD1|TRBJ1-4|TRBV20-1
TGCAGTGCTAGTGGGACAGAGGGGGCAACTAATGAAAAACTGTTTTTT
CSASGTEGATNEKLFF
>many|.|TRBJ1-5|TRBV20-1
TGCAGTGCTAGAAAGGCCCCGGGGGGATACAATCAGCCCCAGCATTTT
CSARKAPGGYNQPQHF
>many|.|TRBJ2-7|TRBV14
TGTGCCAGCAGCCAAGCCGACTACAGGAAAACCTACGAGCAGTACTTC
CASSQADYRKTYEQYF
>many|TRBD2|TRBJ2-1|TRBV5-1
TGCGCCAGCAGCCATAGCGGGACTGGTGAGCAGTTCTTC
CASSHSGTGEQFF
>many|.|TRBJ2-1|TRBV5-5
TGTGCCAGCAGCTTGGAAGAGTTACAACTCTTC
CASSLEELQLF
>many|.|TRBJ1-2|TRBV20-1
TGCAGTGCTCAGGGACCGCCGACCTTTAACTATGGCTACACCTTC
CSAQGPPTFNYGYTF
>many|TRBD1|TRBJ1-2|TRBV29-1
TGCAGCGTTGGGGCAGGGGGTAACTATGGCTACACCTTC
CSVGAGGNYGYTF
>many|TRBD1|TRBJ2-1|TRBV20-1
TGCAGTGCTAGCCCCGGGACAGGGGGCTTGGATGAGCAGTTCTTC
CSASPGTGGLDEQFF
>many|TRBD2|TRBJ2-7|TRBV2
TGTGCCAGCAGTGAAGGCCTAGCGGGGAACTCCTACGAGCAGTACTTC
CASSEGLAGNSYEQYF
>many|TRBD1|TRBJ2-2|TRBV5-1
TGCGCCAGCAGCACTGACAGGGGAACCGGGGAGCTGTTTTTT
CASSTDRGTGELFF
>many|TRBD2|TRBJ2-3|TRBV5-1
TGCGCCAGCAGCTTGTCTGCGGGGGGGCAAGATACGCAGTATTTT
CASSLSAGGQDTQYF
>many|TRBD1|TRBJ2-7|TRBV20-1
TGCAGTGCCAGGGGAGAAGAACAGGGGGCCACCCCCTACTACGAGCAGTACTTC
CSARGEEQGATPYYEQYF
>many|.|TRBJ1-2|TRBV5-1
TGCGCCAGCAGCTTGGACGTAGGCGGAGGGGGCTACACCTTC
CASSLDVGGGGYTF
>.|TRBD1|TRBJ2-7|TRBV20-1
TGCAGTGCTAGAGATCGGCTGAGCGGGACAGGGTCCAAAGAGCAGTACTTC
CSARDRLSGTGSKEQYF
>many|.|TRBJ1-2|TRBV20-1
TGCAGTGCTAGAGATCCCGGGGGTGGGTTTGGCTACACCTTC
CSARDPGGGFGYTF
>many|.|TRBJ2-5|TRBV5-1
TGCGCCAGCAGCTCCGGACGGAATCAAGAGACCCAGTACTTC
CASSSGRNQETQYF
>many|.|TRBJ2-2|TRBV5-6
TGTGCCAGCAGCTATAAAAACACCGGGGAGCTGTTTTTT
CASSYKNTGELFF
>many|.|TRBJ1-3|TRBV7-2
TGTGCCAGCAGCTTATCTACGAACACTGGAAACACCATATATTTT
CASSLSTNTGNTIYF
>many|TRBD2|TRBJ2-1|TRBV20-1
TGCAGTGCTGGACTAGCGGGGGGATACAATGAGCAGTTCTTC
CSAGLAGGYNEQFF
>many|TRBD1|TRBJ2-1|TRBV3-1
TGTGCCGTCCGCGATTATAGGACAGGCGGTAATGAGCAGTTCTTC
CAVRDYRTGGNEQFF
>many|.|TRBJ2-3|TRBV5-1
TGCGCCAGCAGCTTGATGGGACCGCCCGGGGATACGCAGTATTTT
CASSLMGPPGDTQYF
>many|TRBD1|TRBJ2-3|TRBV20-1
TGCAGTGCTCAGACCGGGACAGGCACAGATACGCAGTATTTT
CSAQTGTGTDTQYF
>many|TRBD1|TRBJ1-1|TRBV7-3
TGTGCCAGCAGCTTATTGCCCCCCCACGGACAGGGAGACACTGAAGCTTTCTTT
CASSLLPPHGQGDTEAFF
>many|.|TRBJ2-1|TRBV20-1
TGCAGTGCCCCAGGGGAGTTCTCCTACAATGAGCAGTTCTTC
CSAPGEFSYNEQFF
>.|TRBD2|TRBJ2-7|TRBV4-3
TGCGCCAGCAGCCCGTCGGGACTAGCGGGATCCAACGAGCAGTACTTC
CASSPSGLAGSNEQYF
>many|.|TRBJ1-2|TRBV5-1
TGCGCCAGCAGCTTGGGAGGCGGGGATAACTATGGCTACACCTTC
CASSLGGGDNYGYTF
>many|.|TRBJ2-7|TRBV20-1
TGCAGTGCTAGAGAGCCGGACACTGATCACTACGAGCAGTACTTC
CSAREPDTDHYEQYF
>many|.|TRBJ2-1|TRBV20-1
TGCAGTGCTAGAGACACAGCCCTCTCGAGGAATGAGCAGTTCTTC
CSARDTALSRNEQFF
>many|.|TRBJ1-5|TRBV7-8
TGTGCCAGCAGCTTAGAATCTGGTCAGCCCCAGCATTTT
CASSLESGQPQHF
>.|.|TRBJ1-6|TRBV6-1
TGTGCCAACAGTGAACGCGAACTTAATTCACCCCTCAACTTT
CANSERELNSPLNF
>many|.|TRBJ2-4|TRBV20-1
TGCAGTGCTAGAGGCCAAAAGGGGGACGACTTAAACATTCAGTACTTC
CSARGQKGDDLNIQYF
>many|.|TRBJ2-7|TRBV7-9
TGTGCCACCTCGGGGGCTAGCGGATCCTACGAGCAGTACTTC
CATSGASGSYEQYF